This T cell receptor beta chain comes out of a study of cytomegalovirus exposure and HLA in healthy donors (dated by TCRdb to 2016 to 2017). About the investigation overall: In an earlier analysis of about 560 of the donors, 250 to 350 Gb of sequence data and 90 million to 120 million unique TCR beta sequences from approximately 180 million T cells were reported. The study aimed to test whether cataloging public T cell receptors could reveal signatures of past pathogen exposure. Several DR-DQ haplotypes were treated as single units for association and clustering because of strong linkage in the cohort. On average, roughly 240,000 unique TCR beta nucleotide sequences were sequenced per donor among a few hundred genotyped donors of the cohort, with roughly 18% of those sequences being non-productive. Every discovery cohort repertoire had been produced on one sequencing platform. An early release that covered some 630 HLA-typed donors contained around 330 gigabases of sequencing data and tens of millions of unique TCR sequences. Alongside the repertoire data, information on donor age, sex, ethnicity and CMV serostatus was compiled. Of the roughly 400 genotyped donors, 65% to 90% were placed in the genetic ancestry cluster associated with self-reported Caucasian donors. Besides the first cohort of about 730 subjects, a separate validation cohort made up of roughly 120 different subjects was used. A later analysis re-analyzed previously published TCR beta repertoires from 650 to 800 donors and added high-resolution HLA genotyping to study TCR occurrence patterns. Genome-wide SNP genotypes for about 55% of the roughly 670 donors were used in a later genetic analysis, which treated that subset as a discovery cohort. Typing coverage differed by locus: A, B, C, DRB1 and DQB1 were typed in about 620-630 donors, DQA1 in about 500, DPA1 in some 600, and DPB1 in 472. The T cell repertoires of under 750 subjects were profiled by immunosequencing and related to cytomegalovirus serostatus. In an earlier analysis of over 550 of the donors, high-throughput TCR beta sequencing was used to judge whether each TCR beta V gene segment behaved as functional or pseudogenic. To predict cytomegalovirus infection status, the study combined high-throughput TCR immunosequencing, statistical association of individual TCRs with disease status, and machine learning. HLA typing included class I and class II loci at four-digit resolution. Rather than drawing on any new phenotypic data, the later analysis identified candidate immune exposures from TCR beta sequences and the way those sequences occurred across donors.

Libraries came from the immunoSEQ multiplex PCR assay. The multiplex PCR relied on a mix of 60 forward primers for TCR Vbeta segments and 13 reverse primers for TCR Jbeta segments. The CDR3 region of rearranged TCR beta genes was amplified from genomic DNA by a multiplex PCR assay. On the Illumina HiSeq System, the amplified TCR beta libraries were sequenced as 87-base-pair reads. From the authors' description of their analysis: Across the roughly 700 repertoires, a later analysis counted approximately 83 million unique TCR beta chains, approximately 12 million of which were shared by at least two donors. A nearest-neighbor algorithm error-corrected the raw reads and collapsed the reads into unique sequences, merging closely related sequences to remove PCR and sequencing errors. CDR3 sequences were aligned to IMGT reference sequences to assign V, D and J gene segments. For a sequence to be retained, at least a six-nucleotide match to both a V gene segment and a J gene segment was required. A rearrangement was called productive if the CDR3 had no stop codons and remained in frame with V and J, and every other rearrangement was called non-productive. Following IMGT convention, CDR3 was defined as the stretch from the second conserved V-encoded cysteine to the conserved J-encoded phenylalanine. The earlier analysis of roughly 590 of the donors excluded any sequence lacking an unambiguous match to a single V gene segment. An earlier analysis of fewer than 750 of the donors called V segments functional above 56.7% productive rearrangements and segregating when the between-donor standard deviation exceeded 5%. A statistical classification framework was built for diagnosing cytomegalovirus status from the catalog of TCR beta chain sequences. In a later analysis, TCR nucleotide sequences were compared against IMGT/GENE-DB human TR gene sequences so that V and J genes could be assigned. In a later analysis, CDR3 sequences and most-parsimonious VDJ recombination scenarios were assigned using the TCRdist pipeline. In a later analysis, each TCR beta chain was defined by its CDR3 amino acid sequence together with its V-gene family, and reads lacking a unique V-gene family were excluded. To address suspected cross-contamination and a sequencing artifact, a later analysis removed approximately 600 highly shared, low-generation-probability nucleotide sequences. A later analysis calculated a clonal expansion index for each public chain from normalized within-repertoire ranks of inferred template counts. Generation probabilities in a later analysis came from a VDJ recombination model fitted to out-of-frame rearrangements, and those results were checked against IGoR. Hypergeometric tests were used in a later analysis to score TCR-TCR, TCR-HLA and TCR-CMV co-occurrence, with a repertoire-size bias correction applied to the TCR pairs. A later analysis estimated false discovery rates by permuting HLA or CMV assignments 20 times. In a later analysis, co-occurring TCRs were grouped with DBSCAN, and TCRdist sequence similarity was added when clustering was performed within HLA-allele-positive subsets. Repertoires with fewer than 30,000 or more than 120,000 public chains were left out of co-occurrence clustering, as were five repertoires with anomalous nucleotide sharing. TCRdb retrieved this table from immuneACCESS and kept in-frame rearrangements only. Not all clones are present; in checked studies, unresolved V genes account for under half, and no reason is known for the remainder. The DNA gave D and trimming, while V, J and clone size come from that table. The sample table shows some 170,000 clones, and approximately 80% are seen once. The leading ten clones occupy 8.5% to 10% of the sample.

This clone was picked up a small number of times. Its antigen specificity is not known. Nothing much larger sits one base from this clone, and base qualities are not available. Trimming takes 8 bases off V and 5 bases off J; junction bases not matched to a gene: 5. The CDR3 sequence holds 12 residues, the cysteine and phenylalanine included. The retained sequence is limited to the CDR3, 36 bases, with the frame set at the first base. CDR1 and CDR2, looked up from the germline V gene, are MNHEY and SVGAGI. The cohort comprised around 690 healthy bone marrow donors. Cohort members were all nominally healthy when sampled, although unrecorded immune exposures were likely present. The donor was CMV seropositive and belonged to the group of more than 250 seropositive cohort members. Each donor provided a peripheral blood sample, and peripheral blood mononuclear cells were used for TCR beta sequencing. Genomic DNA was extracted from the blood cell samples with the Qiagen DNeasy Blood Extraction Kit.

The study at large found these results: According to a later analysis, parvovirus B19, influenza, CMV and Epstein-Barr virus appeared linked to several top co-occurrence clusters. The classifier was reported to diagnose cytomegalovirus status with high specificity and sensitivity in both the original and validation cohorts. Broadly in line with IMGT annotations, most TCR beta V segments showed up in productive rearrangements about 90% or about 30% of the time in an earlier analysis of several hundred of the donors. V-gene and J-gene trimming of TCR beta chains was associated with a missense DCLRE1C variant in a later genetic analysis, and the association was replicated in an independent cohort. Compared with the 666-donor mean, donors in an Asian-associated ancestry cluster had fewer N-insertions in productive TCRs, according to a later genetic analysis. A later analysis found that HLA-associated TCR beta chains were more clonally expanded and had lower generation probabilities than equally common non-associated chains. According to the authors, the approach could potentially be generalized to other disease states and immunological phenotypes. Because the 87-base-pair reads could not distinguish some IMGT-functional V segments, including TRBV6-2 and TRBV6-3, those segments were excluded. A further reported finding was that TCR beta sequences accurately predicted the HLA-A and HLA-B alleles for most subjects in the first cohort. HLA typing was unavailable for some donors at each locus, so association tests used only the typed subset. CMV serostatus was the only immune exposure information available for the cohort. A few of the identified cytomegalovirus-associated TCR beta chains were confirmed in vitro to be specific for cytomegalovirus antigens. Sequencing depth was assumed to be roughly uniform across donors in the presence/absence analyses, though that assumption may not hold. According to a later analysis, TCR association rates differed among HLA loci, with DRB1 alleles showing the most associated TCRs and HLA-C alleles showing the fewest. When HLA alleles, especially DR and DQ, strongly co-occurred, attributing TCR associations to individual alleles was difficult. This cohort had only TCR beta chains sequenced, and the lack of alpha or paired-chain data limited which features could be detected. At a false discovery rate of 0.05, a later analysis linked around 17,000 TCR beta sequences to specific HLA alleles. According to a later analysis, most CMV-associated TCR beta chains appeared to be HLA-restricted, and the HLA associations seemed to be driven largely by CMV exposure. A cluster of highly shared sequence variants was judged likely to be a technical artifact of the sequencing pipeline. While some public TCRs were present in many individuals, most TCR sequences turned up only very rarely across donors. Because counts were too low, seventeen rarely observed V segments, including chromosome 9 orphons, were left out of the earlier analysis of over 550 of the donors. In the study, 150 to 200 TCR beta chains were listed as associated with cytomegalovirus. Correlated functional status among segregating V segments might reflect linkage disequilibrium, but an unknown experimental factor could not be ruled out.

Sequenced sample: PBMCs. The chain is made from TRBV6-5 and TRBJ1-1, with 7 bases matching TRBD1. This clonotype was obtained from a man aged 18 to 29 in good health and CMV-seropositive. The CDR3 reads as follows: CASDKQGTEAFF. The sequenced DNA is TGTGCCAGCGATAAACAGGGGACTGAAGCTTTCTTT.